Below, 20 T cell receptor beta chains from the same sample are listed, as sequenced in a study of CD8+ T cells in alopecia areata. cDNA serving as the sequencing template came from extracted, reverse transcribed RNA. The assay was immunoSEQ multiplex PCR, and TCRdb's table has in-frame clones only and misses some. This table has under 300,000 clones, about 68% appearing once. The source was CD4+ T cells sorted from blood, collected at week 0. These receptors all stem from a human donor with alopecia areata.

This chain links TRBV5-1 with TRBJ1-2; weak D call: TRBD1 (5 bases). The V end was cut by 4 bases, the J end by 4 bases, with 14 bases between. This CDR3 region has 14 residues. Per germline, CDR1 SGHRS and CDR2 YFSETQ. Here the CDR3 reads CASSQSRQSYGYTF. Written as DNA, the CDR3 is TGCGCCAGCAGCCAAAGCCGACAGAGCTATGGCTACACCTTC. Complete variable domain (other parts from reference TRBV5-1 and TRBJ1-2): KAGVTQTPRYLIKTRGQQVTLSCSPISGHRSVSWYQQTPGQGLQFLFEYFSETQRNKGNFPGRFSGRQFSNSRSEMNVSTLELGDSALYLCASSQSRQSYGYTFGSGTRLTVV.

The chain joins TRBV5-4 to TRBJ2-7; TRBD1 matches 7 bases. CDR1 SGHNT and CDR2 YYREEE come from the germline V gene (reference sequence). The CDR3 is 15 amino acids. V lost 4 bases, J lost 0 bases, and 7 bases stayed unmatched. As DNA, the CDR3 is TGTGCCAGCAGCAGGGGACAGAGTTTCTCCTACGAGCAGTACTTC. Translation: CASSRGQSFSYEQYF.

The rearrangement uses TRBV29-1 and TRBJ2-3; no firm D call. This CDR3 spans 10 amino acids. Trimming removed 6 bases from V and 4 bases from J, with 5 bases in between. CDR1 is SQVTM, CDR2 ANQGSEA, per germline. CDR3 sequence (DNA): TGCAGCGTGATCCCAGATACGCAGTATTTT. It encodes CSVIPDTQYF.

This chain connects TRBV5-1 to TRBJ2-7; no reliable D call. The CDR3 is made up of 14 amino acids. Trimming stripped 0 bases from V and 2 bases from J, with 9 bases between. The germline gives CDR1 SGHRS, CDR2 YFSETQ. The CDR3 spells CASSLDHQAYEQYF. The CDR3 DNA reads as TGCGCCAGCAGCTTGGATCACCAAGCCTACGAGCAGTACTTC.

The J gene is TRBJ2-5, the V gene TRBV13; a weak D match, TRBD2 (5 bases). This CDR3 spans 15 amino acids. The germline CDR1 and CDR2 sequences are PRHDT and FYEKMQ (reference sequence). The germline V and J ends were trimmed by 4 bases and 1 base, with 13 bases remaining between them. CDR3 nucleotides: TGTGCCAGCAGCTCGAGAGCTAGCCTCCAAGAGACCCAGTACTTC. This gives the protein CASSSRASLQETQYF.

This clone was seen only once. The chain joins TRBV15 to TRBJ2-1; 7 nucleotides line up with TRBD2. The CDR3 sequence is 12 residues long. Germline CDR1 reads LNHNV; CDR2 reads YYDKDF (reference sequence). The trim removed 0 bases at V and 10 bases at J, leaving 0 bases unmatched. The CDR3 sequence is CATSRDGGEQFF. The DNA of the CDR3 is TGTGCCACCAGCAGAGACGGGGGGGAGCAGTTCTTC.

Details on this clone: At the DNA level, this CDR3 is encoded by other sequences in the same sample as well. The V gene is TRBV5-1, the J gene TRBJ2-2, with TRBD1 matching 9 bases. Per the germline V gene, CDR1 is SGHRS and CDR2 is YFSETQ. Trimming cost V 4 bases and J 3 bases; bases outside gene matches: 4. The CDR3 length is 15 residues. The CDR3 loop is CASSPRTGDTGELFF. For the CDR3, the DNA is TGCGCCAGCAGCCCTCGGACAGGGGACACCGGGGAGCTGTTTTTT.

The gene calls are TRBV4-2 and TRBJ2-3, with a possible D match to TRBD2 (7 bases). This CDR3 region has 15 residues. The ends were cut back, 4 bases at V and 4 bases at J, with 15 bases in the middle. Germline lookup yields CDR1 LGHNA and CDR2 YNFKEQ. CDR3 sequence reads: CASSLGGGGPDTQYF. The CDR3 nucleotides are TGTGCCAGCAGCCTCGGAGGGGGGGGCCCAGATACGCAGTATTTT.

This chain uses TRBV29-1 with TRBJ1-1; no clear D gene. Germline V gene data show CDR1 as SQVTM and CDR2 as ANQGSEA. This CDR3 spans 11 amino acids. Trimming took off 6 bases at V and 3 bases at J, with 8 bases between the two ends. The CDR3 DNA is TGCAGCGTCGGGGTGGACACTGAAGCTTTCTTT. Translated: CSVGVDTEAFF.

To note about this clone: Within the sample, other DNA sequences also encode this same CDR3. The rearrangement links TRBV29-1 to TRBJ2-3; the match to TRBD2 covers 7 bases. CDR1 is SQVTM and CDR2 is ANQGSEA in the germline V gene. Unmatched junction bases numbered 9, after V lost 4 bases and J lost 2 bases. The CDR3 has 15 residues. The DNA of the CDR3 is TGCAGCGTTGTAGGGGCTAGCGGTCCCACAGATACGCAGTATTTT. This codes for CSVVGASGPTDTQYF.

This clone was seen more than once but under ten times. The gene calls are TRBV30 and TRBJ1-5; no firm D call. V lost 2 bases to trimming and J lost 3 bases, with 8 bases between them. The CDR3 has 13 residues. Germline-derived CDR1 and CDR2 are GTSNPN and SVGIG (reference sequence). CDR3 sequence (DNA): TGTGCCTGGAGTACGGCAGACAATCAGCCCCAGCATTTT. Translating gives CAWSTADNQPQHF.

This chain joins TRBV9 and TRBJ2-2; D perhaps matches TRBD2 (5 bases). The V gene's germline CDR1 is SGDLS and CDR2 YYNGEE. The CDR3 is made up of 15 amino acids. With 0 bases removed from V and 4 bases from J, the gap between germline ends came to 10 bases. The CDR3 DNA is TGTGCCAGCAGCGTAGTCGATCGGGGCACCGGGGAGCTGTTTTTT. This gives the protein CASSVVDRGTGELFF.

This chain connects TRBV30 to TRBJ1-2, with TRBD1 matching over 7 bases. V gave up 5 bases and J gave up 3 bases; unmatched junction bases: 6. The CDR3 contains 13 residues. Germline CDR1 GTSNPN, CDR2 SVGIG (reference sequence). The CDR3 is CAWALQGDYGYTF. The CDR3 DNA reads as TGTGCCTGGGCCCTCCAGGGGGACTATGGCTACACCTTC.

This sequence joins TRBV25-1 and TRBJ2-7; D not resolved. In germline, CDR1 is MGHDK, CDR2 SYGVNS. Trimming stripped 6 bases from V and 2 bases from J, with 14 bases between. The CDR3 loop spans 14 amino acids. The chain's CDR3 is CASRNSGLPYEQYF. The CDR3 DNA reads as TGTGCCAGCAGAAATTCGGGTCTGCCCTACGAGCAGTACTTC.

The CDR3 sequence: CASSSGQGDGYTF. In nucleotides, the CDR3 is TGTGCCAGCAGCTCGGGGCAGGGAGATGGCTACACCTTC. This rearrangement joins TRBV5-6 to TRBJ1-2, with D possibly matching TRBD1 (5 bases). Per germline, CDR1 SGHDT and CDR2 YYEEEE. The CDR3 has 13 amino acids. Deletions cut 3 bases from V and 6 bases from J, with 12 bases between.

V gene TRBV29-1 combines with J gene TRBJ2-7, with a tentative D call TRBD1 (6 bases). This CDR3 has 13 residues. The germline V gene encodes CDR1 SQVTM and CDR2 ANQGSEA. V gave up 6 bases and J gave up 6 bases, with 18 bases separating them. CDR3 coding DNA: TGCAGCGTGAGGGGGATCTACCTACCCGAGCAGTACTTC. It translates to CSVRGIYLPEQYF.

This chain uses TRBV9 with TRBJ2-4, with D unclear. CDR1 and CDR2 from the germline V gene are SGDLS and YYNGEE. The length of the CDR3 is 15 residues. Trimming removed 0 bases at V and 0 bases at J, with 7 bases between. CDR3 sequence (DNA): TGTGCCAGCAGCGTAGGACACCTAGCCAAAAACATTCAGTACTTC. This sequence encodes CASSVGHLAKNIQYF.

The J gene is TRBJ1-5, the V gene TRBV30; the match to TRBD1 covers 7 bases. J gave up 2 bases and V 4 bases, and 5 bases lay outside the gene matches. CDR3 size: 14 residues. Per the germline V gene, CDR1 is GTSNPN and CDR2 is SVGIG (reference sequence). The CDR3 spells CAWTRQGGNQPQHF. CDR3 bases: TGTGCCTGGACGAGACAGGGAGGCAATCAGCCCCAGCATTTT. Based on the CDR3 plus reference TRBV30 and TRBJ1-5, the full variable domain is SQTIHQWPATLVQPVGSPLSLECTVEGTSNPNLYWYRQAAGRGLQLLFYSVGIGQISSEVPQNLSASRPQDRQFILSSKKLLLSDSGFYLCAWTRQGGNQPQHFGDGTRLSIL.

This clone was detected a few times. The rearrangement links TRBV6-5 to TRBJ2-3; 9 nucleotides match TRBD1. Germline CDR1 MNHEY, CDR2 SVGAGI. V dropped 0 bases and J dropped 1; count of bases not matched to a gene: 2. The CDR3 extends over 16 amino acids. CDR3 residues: CASSYSGQGGTDTQYF. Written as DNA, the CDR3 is TGTGCCAGCAGTTACTCGGGACAGGGCGGCACAGATACGCAGTATTTT.

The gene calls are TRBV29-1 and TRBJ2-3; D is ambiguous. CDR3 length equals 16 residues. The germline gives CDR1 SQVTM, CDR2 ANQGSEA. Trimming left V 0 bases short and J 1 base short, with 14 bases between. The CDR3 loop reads CSVEDPADFRTDTQYF. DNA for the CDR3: TGCAGCGTTGAAGATCCGGCAGACTTTCGCACAGATACGCAGTATTTT.